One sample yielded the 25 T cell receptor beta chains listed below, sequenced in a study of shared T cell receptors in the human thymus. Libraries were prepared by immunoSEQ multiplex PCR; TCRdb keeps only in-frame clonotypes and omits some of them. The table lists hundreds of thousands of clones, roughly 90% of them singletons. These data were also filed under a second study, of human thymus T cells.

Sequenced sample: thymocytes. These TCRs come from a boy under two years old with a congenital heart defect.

CDR3 sequence: CASSLAQTSGRHYNEQFF. The DNA of the CDR3 is TGTGCCAGCAGCTTAGCGCAGACTAGCGGGAGGCACTACAATGAGCAGTTCTTC. The rearrangement joins TRBV7-9 to TRBJ2-1, with TRBD2 identical over 13 bases. The CDR3 has 18 amino acids. V was clipped by 0 bases and J by 3 bases; unmatched bases: 5. The germline gives CDR1 SEHNR, CDR2 FQNEAQ (reference sequence).

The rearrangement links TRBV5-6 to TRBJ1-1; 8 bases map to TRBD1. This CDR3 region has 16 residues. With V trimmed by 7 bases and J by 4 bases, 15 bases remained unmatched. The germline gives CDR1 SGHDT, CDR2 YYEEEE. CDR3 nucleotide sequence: TGTGCCAGCTCCCTACGGCGACAGGGGTTATGCACTGAAGCTTTCTTT. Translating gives CASSLRRQGLCTEAFF.

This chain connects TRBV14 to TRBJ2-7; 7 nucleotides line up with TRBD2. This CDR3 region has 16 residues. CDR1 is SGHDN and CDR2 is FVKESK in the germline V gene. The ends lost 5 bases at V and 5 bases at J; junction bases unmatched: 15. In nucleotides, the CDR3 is TGTGCCAGCAGCTACCATCCACGACTAGCTTCCAACGAGCAGTACTTC. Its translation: CASSYHPRLASNEQYF.

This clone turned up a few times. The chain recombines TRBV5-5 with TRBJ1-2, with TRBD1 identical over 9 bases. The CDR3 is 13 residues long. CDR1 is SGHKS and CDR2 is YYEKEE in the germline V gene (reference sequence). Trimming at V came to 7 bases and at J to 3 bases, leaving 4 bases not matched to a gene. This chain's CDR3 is CASEGQGDYGYTF. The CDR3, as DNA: TGTGCCAGCGAGGGACAGGGAGACTATGGCTACACCTTC. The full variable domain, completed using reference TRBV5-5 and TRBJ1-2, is DAGVTQSPTHLIKTRGQQVTLRCSPISGHKSVSWYQQVLGQGPQFIFQYYEKEERGRGNFPDRFSARQFPNYSSELNVNALLLGDSALYLCASEGQGDYGYTFGSGTRLTVV.

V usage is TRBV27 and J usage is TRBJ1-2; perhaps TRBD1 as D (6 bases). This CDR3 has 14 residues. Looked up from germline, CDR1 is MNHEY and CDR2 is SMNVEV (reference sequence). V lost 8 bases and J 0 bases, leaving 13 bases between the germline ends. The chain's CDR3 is CASRAGASNYGYTF. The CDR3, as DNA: TGTGCCAGCCGGGCAGGGGCCTCTAACTATGGCTACACCTTC.

The CDR3 coding sequence is TGTGCCAGCAGGGAGCCCGGGAGCAACGTCCTGACTTTC. This encodes CASREPGSNVLTF. J is TRBJ2-6 and V is TRBV9, with D tentatively TRBD2 (6 bases). The CDR3 spans 13 residues. Germline V gives CDR1 SGDLS, CDR2 YYNGEE. V lost 5 bases and J 9 bases, leaving 12 bases between the germline ends.

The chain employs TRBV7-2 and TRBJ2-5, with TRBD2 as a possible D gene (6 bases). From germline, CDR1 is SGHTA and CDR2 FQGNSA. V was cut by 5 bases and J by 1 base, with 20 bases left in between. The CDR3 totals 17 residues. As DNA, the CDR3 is TGTGCCAGCAGCCGCCGTGCGGGGCCAGCAGGCCAAGAGACCCAGTACTTC. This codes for CASSRRAGPAGQETQYF.

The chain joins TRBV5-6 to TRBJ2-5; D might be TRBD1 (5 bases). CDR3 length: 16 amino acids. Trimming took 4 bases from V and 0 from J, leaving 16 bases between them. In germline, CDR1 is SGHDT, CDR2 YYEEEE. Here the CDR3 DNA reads TGTGCCAGCAGCCGGACAAAAAGAGCGTACCAAGAGACCCAGTACTTC. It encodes CASSRTKRAYQETQYF.

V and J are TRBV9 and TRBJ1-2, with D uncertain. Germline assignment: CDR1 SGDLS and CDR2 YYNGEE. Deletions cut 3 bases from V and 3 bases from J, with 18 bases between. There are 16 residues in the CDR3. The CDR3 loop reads CASSGSKASGDYGYTF. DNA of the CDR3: TGTGCCAGCAGCGGGAGCAAGGCGTCGGGAGACTATGGCTACACCTTC.

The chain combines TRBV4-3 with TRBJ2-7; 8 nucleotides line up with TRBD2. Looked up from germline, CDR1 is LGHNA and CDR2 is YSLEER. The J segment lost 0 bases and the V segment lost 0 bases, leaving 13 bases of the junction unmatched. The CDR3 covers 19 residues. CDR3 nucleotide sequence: TGCGCCAGCAGCCAAGATCGTCCGTCTGGCCTAGCGGGCTCCTACGAGCAGTACTTC. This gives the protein CASSQDRPSGLAGSYEQYF.

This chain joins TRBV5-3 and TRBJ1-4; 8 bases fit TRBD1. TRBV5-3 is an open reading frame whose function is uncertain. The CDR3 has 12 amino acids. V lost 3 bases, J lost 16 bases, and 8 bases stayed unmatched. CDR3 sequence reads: CARSSPDRERFF. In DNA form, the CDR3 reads TGTGCCAGAAGCTCCCCGGACAGGGAGAGGTTTTTT.

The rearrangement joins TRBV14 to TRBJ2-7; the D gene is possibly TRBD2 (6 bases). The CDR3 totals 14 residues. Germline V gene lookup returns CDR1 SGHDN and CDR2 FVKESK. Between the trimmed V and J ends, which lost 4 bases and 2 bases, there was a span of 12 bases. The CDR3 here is CASSPPGVTYEQYF. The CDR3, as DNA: TGTGCCAGCAGCCCCCCGGGGGTAACCTACGAGCAGTACTTC. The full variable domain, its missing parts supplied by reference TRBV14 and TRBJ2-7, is EAGVTQFPSHSVIEKGQTVTLRCDPISGHDNLYWYRRVMGKEIKFLLHFVKESKQDESGMPNNRFLAERTGGTYSTLKVQPAELEDSGVYFCASSPPGVTYEQYFGPGTRLTVT.

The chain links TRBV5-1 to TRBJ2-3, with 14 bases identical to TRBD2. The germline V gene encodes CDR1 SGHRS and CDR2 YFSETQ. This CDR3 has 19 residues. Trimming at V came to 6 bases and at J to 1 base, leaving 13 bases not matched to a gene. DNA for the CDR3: TGCGCCAGCACCCCGACTAGCGGGAGGGTTATCTCAGGCACAGATACGCAGTATTTT. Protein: CASTPTSGRVISGTDTQYF.

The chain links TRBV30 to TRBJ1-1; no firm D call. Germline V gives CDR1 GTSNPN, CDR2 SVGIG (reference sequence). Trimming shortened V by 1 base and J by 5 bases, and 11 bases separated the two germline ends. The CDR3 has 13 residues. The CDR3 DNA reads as TGTGCCTGGAGTGAAGGTATGCGGACTGAAGCTTTCTTT. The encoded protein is CAWSEGMRTEAFF. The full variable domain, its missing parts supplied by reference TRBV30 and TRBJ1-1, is SQTIHQWPATLVQPVGSPLSLECTVEGTSNPNLYWYRQAAGRGLQLLFYSVGIGQISSEVPQNLSASRPQDRQFILSSKKLLLSDSGFYLCAWSEGMRTEAFFGQGTRLTVV.

This chain's CDR3 is CSVGQGDNEQFF. The DNA of the CDR3 is TGCAGCGTCGGACAGGGCGACAATGAGCAGTTCTTC. The chain carries TRBV29-1 and TRBJ2-1; TRBD1 aligns across 8 bases. From germline, CDR1 is SQVTM and CDR2 ANQGSEA. The V segment lost 6 bases and the J segment 5 bases; nucleotides outside the gene matches: 3. This CDR3 is built from 12 residues.

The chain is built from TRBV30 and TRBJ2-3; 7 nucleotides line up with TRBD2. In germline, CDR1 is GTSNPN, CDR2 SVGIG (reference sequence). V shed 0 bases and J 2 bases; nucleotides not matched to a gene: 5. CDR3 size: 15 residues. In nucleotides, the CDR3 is TGTGCCTGGAGTGTCCTAGCGGTATTCACAGATACGCAGTATTTT. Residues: CAWSVLAVFTDTQYF.

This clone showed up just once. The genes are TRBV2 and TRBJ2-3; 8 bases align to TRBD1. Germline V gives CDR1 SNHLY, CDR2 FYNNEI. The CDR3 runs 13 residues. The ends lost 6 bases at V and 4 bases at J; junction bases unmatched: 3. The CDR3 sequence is CASRGQGPDTQYF. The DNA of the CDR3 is TGTGCCAGCAGAGGACAGGGTCCAGATACGCAGTATTTT.

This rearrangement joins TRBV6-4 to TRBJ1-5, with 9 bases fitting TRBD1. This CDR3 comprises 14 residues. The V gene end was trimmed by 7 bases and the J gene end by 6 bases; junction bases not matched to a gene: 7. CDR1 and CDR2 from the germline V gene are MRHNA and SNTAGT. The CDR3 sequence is CASTSDRGGQPQHF. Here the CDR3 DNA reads TGTGCCAGCACTTCGGACAGGGGCGGTCAGCCCCAGCATTTT.

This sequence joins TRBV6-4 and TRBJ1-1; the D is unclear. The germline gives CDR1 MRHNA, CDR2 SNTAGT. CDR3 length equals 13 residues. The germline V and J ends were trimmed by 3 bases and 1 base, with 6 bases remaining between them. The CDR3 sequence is CASSEHPNTEAFF. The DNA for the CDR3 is TGTGCCAGCAGTGAACATCCGAACACTGAAGCTTTCTTT.

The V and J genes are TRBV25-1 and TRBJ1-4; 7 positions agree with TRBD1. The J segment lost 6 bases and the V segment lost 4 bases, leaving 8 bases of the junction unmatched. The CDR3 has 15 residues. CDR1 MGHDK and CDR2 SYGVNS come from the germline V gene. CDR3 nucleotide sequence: TGTGCCAGCAGTGCCCAACAGGGGTGGGATGAAAAACTGTTTTTT. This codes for CASSAQQGWDEKLFF.

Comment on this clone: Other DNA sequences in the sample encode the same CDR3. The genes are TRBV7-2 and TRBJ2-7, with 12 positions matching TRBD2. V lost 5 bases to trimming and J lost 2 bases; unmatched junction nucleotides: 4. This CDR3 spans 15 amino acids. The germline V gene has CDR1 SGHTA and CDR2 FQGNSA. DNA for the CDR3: TGTGCCAGCAGCCTGACTAGCGGGGGACCCTACGAGCAGTACTTC. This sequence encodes CASSLTSGGPYEQYF.

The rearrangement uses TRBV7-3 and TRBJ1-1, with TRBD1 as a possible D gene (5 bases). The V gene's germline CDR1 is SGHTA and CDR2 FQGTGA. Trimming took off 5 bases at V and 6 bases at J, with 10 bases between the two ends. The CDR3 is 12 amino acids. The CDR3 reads CASSISGSEAFF. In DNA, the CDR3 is TGTGCCAGCAGCATTTCAGGGTCTGAAGCTTTCTTT. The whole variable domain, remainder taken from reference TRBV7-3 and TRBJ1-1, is GAGVSQTPSNKVTEKGKYVELRCDPISGHTALYWYRQSLGQGPEFLIYFQGTGAADDSGLPNDRFFAVRPEGSVSTLKIQRTERGDSAVYLCASSISGSEAFFGQGTRLTVV.

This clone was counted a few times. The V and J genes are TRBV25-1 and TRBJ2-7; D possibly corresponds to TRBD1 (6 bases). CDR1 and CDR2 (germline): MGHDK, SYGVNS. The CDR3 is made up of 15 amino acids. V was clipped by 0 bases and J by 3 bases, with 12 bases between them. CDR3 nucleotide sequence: TGTGCCAGCAGTGAATACAGAACAGGGAACTACGAGCAGTACTTC. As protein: CASSEYRTGNYEQYF.

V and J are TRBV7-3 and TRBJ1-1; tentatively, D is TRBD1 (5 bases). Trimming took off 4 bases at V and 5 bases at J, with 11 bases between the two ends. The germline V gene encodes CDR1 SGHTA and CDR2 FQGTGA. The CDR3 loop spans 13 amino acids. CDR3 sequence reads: CASSSGKVTEAFF. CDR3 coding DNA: TGTGCCAGCAGCTCAGGGAAGGTTACTGAAGCTTTCTTT.

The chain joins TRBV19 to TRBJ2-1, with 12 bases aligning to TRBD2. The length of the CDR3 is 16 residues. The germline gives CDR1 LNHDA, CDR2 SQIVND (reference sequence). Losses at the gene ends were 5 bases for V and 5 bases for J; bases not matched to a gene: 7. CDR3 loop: CASSPSGGVRDNEQFF. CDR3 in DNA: TGTGCCAGTAGTCCTAGCGGGGGGGTCAGGGACAATGAGCAGTTCTTC.